These T cell receptor beta chains were read from a single sample in a study of T cell responses to AZD1222 COVID-19 vaccine. TCRdb's copy holds only in-frame clones and misses some; the assay was immunoSEQ multiplex PCR. The sample contains some 140,000 clones, roughly 90% of which appear only once. This material consisted of peripheral blood, taken on day 0 of MenACWY control vaccination. The receptors derive from an adult in good health. The CDR3 runs from the conserved cysteine through the conserved F or W. A D gene is named only where the DNA matches it firmly. Part of the rows lack a size; the others show once, few, many or a class for expanded clones.

abundance: -
v_gene: TRBV5-1
d_gene: -
j_gene: TRBJ2-3
CDR3aa: CASGPGPKALSTDTQYF

abundance: -
v_gene: TRBV12-3/TRBV12-4
d_gene: -
j_gene: TRBJ1-2
CDR3aa: CASSLGGGGYTF

abundance: -
v_gene: TRBV2
d_gene: -
j_gene: TRBJ1-1
CDR3aa: CASIQSAGNTEAFF

abundance: -
v_gene: TRBV9
d_gene: -
j_gene: TRBJ1-2
CDR3aa: CASSVEGGYGYTF

abundance: -
v_gene: TRBV4-2
d_gene: -
j_gene: TRBJ1-5
CDR3aa: CASSQGGYQPQHF

abundance: -
v_gene: TRBV28
d_gene: TRBD1
j_gene: TRBJ1-2
CDR3aa: CASSVHGSGQGNYGYTF

abundance: -
v_gene: TRBV19
d_gene: TRBD1
j_gene: TRBJ2-5
CDR3aa: CASSDRGPQETQYF

abundance: -
v_gene: TRBV5-4
d_gene: TRBD1
j_gene: TRBJ1-2
CDR3aa: CASSSKLTGGADGYTF

abundance: -
v_gene: TRBV7-9
d_gene: -
j_gene: TRBJ1-2
CDR3aa: CASSSLEGWSYGYTF

abundance: -
v_gene: TRBV7-2
d_gene: -
j_gene: TRBJ2-7
CDR3aa: CASSLSQGPYEQYF

abundance: -
v_gene: TRBV5-1
d_gene: -
j_gene: TRBJ2-1
CDR3aa: CASSLNREGEQFF

abundance: once
v_gene: TRBV3-1/TRBV3-2
d_gene: -
j_gene: TRBJ1-2
CDR3aa: CASSTRVRANYGYTF

abundance: -
v_gene: TRBV28
d_gene: -
j_gene: TRBJ1-5
CDR3aa: CASSLEHLTYSNQPQHF

abundance: -
v_gene: TRBV6-6
d_gene: TRBD2
j_gene: TRBJ2-7
CDR3aa: CASIAPGLAYEQYF

abundance: once
v_gene: TRBV20-1
d_gene: -
j_gene: TRBJ1-1
CDR3aa: CSASRRFPDTEAFF

abundance: -
v_gene: TRBV5-1
d_gene: TRBD1
j_gene: TRBJ2-7
CDR3aa: CASSLQGARVGEQYF

abundance: -
v_gene: TRBV3-1/TRBV3-2
d_gene: -
j_gene: TRBJ2-7
CDR3aa: CASSQGLQGEGEQYF

abundance: -
v_gene: TRBV29-1
d_gene: -
j_gene: TRBJ1-2
CDR3aa: CSVEGLYGYTF

abundance: -
v_gene: TRBV7-8
d_gene: TRBD1
j_gene: TRBJ2-3
CDR3aa: CASSLARGGLQYF

abundance: -
v_gene: TRBV24-1
d_gene: -
j_gene: TRBJ2-6
CDR3aa: CATSDNPAFSGANVLTF

abundance: -
v_gene: TRBV5-1
d_gene: TRBD1
j_gene: TRBJ1-5
CDR3aa: CASSLDRGNQPQHF

abundance: -
v_gene: TRBV2
d_gene: -
j_gene: TRBJ1-1
CDR3aa: CASNTGRSNTEAFF

abundance: -
v_gene: TRBV2
d_gene: -
j_gene: TRBJ2-5
CDR3aa: CASSQSGPQTQYF

abundance: -
v_gene: TRBV6-5
d_gene: -
j_gene: TRBJ1-1
CDR3aa: CASSRQMNTEAFF

abundance: -
v_gene: TRBV9
d_gene: -
j_gene: TRBJ1-3
CDR3aa: CASSVGQHYSGNTIYF

abundance: -
v_gene: TRBV19
d_gene: -
j_gene: TRBJ1-1
CDR3aa: CASSIPQTGSTEAFF

abundance: -
v_gene: TRBV2
d_gene: TRBD1
j_gene: TRBJ1-2
CDR3aa: CASRAGQGNGYTF

abundance: -
v_gene: TRBV23-1
d_gene: TRBD2
j_gene: TRBJ2-1
CDR3aa: CASSQYASPLRGGSYNEQFF

abundance: few
v_gene: TRBV24-1
d_gene: TRBD1
j_gene: TRBJ2-5
CDR3aa: CATSDLGWGTGGQETQYF

abundance: -
v_gene: TRBV27
d_gene: -
j_gene: TRBJ2-3
CDR3aa: CASSLTSSGTDTQYF

abundance: -
v_gene: TRBV6-5
d_gene: -
j_gene: TRBJ1-3
CDR3aa: CASTYGRSSGNTIYF

abundance: -
v_gene: TRBV7-9
d_gene: TRBD1
j_gene: TRBJ1-1
CDR3aa: CASSQDRGPEAFF

abundance: -
v_gene: TRBV19
d_gene: -
j_gene: TRBJ1-1
CDR3aa: CASTSGTEAFF

abundance: -
v_gene: TRBV9
d_gene: TRBD1
j_gene: TRBJ1-4
CDR3aa: CASSVALTGPDEKLFF

abundance: -
v_gene: TRBV7-2
d_gene: -
j_gene: TRBJ1-2
CDR3aa: CASSRAGPGDYGYTF

abundance: -
v_gene: TRBV19
d_gene: -
j_gene: TRBJ2-2
CDR3aa: CASSIKKNTGELFF